The clone carrying this T cell receptor (beta chain) has a count of ten or more. These data originate in a study of CD8 T cells in ankylosing spondylitis. One entry per CDR3 protein results from TCRdb running MiXCR on the 5' RACE reads. The sample shows roughly 240,000 distinct CDR3 sequences, around 8% of them seen only once. Germline CDR1 is SQVTM and CDR2 is ANQGSEA. V was clipped by 2 bases and J by 5 bases, with 9 bases between them. The CDR3 spans 12 residues. The chain combines TRBV29-1 with TRBJ1-1; D is ambiguous. The clonotype comes from a female donor with ankylosing spondylitis or in good health (not recorded which). Source material: blood, either unsorted or a sorted T cell fraction (not recorded which). In DNA form, the CDR3 reads TGCAGCGTTGAACTGGGAGGAACTGAAGCTTTCTTT. Translating it yields CSVELGGTEAFF.